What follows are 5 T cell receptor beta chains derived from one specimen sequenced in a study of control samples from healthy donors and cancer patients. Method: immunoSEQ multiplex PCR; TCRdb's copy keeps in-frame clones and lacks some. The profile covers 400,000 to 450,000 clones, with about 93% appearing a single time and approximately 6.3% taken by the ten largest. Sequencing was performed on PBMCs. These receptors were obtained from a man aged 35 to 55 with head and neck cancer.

CDR3 region: CASSLVRGGTYEQYF. CDR3 bases: TGTGCCAGCAGCTTGGTCAGGGGGGGGACCTACGAGCAGTACTTC. The rearrangement uses TRBV5-4 and TRBJ2-7; D tentatively fits TRBD1 or TRBD2 (7 bases each). There are 15 residues in the CDR3. CDR1 is SGHNT, CDR2 YYREEE, per germline (reference sequence). V was cut by 0 bases and J by 2 bases, with 12 bases left in between.

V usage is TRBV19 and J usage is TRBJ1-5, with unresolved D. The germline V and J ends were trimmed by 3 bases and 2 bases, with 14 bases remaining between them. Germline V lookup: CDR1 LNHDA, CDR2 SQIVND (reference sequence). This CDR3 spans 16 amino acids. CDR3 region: CASSIPLAGRNQPQHF. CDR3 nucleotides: TGTGCCAGTAGTATCCCCCTGGCGGGTCGCAATCAGCCCCAGCATTTT.

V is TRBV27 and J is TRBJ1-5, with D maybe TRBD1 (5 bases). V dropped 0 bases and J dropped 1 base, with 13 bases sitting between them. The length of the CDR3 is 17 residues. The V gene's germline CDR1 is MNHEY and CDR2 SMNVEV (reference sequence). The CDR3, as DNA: TGTGCCAGCAGTTTATCAGGCAGGGCGTGGAGCAATCAGCCCCAGCATTTT. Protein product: CASSLSGRAWSNQPQHF.

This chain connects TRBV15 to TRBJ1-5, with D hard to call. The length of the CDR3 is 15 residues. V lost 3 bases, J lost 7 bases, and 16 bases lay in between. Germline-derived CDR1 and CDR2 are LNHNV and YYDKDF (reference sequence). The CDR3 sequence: CATSSGWKEGQPQHF. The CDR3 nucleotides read TGTGCCACCAGCAGTGGGTGGAAAGAAGGGCAGCCCCAGCATTTT.

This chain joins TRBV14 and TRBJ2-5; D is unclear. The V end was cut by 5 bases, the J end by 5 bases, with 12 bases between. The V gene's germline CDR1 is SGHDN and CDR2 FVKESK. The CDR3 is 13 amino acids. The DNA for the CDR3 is TGTGCCAGCAGCTTTACAGCTGAGGAGACCCAGTACTTC. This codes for CASSFTAEETQYF.